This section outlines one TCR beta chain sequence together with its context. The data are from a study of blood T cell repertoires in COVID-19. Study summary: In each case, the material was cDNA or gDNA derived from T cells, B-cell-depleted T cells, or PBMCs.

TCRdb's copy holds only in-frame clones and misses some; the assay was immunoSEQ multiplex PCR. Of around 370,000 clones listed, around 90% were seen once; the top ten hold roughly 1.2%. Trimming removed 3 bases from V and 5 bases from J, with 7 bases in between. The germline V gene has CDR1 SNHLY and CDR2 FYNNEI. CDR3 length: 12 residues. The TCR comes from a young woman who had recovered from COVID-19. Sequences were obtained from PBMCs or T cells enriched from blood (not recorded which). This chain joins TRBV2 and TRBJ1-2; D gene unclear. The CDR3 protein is CASSDNRYGYTF. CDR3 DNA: TGTGCCAGCAGTGATAACAGATATGGCTACACCTTC.